These 13 T cell receptor beta chains share one sample of origin, sequenced in a study of blood T cell repertoires in COVID-19 (dated by TCRdb to 2018 to 2021). The library came from the immunoSEQ multiplex PCR assay. What TCRdb holds here is the immuneACCESS table cut down to in-frame rearrangements. Part of the clones is not present; checked against another copy, under half of the missing clones reflect an unresolved V gene, and the others are unexplained. Counted in this sample were roughly 290,000 clones; approximately 92% of them appeared once. The ten largest clonotypes hold about 6.8% of the sample. The sequenced material came from peripheral blood. All receptors derive from a woman aged 25 to 39 with COVID-19, enrolled during active disease.

The rearrangement uses TRBV10-3 and TRBJ1-1; 8 bases fit TRBD1. The CDR3 loop spans 14 amino acids. V was clipped by 7 bases and J by 1 base; unmatched bases: 5. The germline V gene has CDR1 ENHRY and CDR2 SYGVKD. The CDR3, as DNA: TGTGCCATCAAGACAGGGGAATGGAACACTGAAGCTTTCTTT. Protein: CAIKTGEWNTEAFF.

The chain couples TRBV30 to TRBJ2-3; 8 bases match TRBD1. This CDR3 is built from 16 residues. The germline V gene encodes CDR1 GTSNPN and CDR2 SVGIG (reference sequence). Trimming cost V 2 bases and J 1 base; bases outside gene matches: 8. Here the CDR3 reads CAWSFTPGQGTDTQYF. CDR3 DNA sequence: TGTGCCTGGAGTTTCACCCCGGGACAGGGCACAGATACGCAGTATTTT.

The rearrangement joins TRBV10-3 to TRBJ1-1, with 9 bases fitting TRBD1. Per germline, CDR1 ENHRY and CDR2 SYGVKD. This CDR3 contains 14 residues. The trim removed 6 bases at V and 0 bases at J, leaving 2 bases unmatched. The CDR3 here is CAISRTGVNTEAFF. The CDR3 DNA is TGTGCCATCAGCCGGACAGGGGTGAACACTGAAGCTTTCTTT.

The CDR3 DNA reads TGTGCCACTACCACATCCGCGAACACCGGGGAGCTGTTTTTT. Translated, it gives CATTTSANTGELFF. The V call is TRBV24-1, the J call TRBJ2-2, with no clear D. The germline V gene has CDR1 KGHDR and CDR2 SFDVKD. Trimming shortened V by 10 bases and J by 0 bases, and 11 bases separated the two germline ends. The CDR3 loop spans 14 amino acids.

Here the CDR3 DNA reads TGTGCCAGCAGCCGCGTAACACAGGGTTCCTACGAGCAGTACTTC. As protein: CASSRVTQGSYEQYF. The J gene is TRBJ2-7, the V gene TRBV11-2, with D tentatively TRBD1 (6 bases). Trimming cost V 5 bases and J 1 base, with 15 bases left between them. From germline, CDR1 is SGHAT and CDR2 FQNNGV. The CDR3 covers 15 residues.

The chain employs TRBV2 and TRBJ2-5; D is ambiguous. CDR3 length equals 12 residues. Looked up from germline, CDR1 is SNHLY and CDR2 is FYNNEI. V gave up 3 bases and J gave up 4 bases, with 6 bases separating them. The CDR3 nucleotides read TGTGCCAGCAGTGACAGTTCAGAGACCCAGTACTTC. This translates into CASSDSSETQYF.

The chain links TRBV19 to TRBJ1-5; TRBD1 agrees at 8 bases. V gave up 6 bases and J gave up 3 bases; unmatched junction bases: 10. The CDR3 has 16 residues. Germline lookup yields CDR1 LNHDA and CDR2 SQIVND (reference sequence). The CDR3 DNA is TGTGCCAGTAGGTCCCGAGGGGGACAGGTCAATCAGCCCCAGCATTTT. Translation gives CASRSRGGQVNQPQHF.

This chain connects TRBV15 to TRBJ2-1; 7 nucleotides align to TRBD1. With V trimmed by 0 bases and J by 9 bases, 11 bases remained unmatched. Germline CDR1 reads LNHNV; CDR2 reads YYDKDF (reference sequence). The CDR3 is made up of 16 amino acids. The CDR3 region has the DNA TGTGCCACCAGCAGAGATGAAAGATACAGGGGCGGTGAGCAGTTCTTC. Its translation: CATSRDERYRGGEQFF.

The chain uses TRBV5-1 and TRBJ1-3; 8 bases fit TRBD1. The CDR3 consists of 15 residues. CDR1 and CDR2 (germline): SGHRS, YFSETQ. The V segment lost 4 bases and the J segment 7 bases; nucleotides outside the gene matches: 10. The chain's CDR3 is CASSPGWGQENTIYF. The CDR3 region has the DNA TGCGCCAGCAGCCCCGGATGGGGACAGGAGAACACCATATATTTT.

The chain's CDR3 is CASSQGTSAYNEQFF. CDR3 nucleotides: TGCGCCAGCAGCCAAGGTACTAGCGCCTACAATGAGCAGTTCTTC. The V and J genes are TRBV4-3 and TRBJ2-1; 7 bases map to TRBD2. Per germline, CDR1 LGHNA and CDR2 YSLEER. The length of the CDR3 is 15 residues. V gave up 1 base and J gave up 2 bases; unmatched junction bases: 2.

V gene TRBV27 combines with J gene TRBJ2-7, with 9 bases that match TRBD2. Per the germline V gene, CDR1 is MNHEY and CDR2 is SMNVEV (reference sequence). The CDR3 covers 14 residues. Trimming cost V 4 bases and J 5 bases; bases outside gene matches: 6. The CDR3, as DNA: TGTGCCAGCAGTTATAGCGGGAGTTCAGACGAGCAGTACTTC. This translates into CASSYSGSSDEQYF.

This chain connects TRBV28 to TRBJ1-4; 8 bases map to TRBD1. The germline V gene encodes CDR1 MDHEN and CDR2 SYDVKM. The J segment lost 5 bases and the V segment lost 5 bases, leaving 7 bases of the junction unmatched. CDR3 size: 15 residues. CDR3 residues: CASSPQGAPNEKLFF. Written as DNA, the CDR3 is TGTGCCAGCAGTCCCCAGGGGGCCCCCAATGAAAAACTGTTTTTT.

The genes are TRBV9 and TRBJ2-3, with D hard to call. From germline, CDR1 is SGDLS and CDR2 YYNGEE. Trimming shortened V by 0 bases and J by 6 bases, and 8 bases separated the two germline ends. The CDR3 extends over 13 amino acids. This chain's CDR3 is CASSVGIRDTQYF. The CDR3 region has the DNA TGTGCCAGCAGCGTAGGCATTCGGGATACGCAGTATTTT.